A single sample is the source of the 14 T cell receptor beta chains below, sequenced in a study of T cells in Graves' hyperthyroidism and ophthalmopathy. The TCR beta CDR3 regions underwent amplification using RNA transcripts as the source. TCR CDR3 regions were first amplified by RT-PCR with HTBI primers. Each CDR3 protein is one row after TCRdb ran MiXCR on the multiplex PCR reads. The table includes a few hundred thousand distinct CDR3 sequences, roughly 13% detected once. The specimen was blood. The receptors here all came from a woman under 30 with Graves' hyperthyroidism.

This clonotype was detected many times. The chain couples TRBV25-1 to TRBJ1-2, with 10 bases fitting TRBD1. The V gene's germline CDR1 is MGHDK and CDR2 SYGVNS. CDR3 length equals 15 residues. Germline trimming cut 5 bases from V and 7 bases from J; bases unmatched to any gene: 10. The chain's CDR3 is CASSQGTGAFFGYTF. The CDR3 nucleotides read TGTGCCAGCAGTCAAGGGACAGGGGCCTTTTTTGGCTACACCTTC.

This clonotype was seen a few times. J is TRBJ2-7 and V is TRBV10-1, with D perhaps matching TRBD2 (5 bases). The germline V gene has CDR1 WNHNN and CDR2 SYGVQD (reference sequence). V was shortened by 7 bases and J by 3 bases, with 16 bases between the two germline ends. The CDR3 has 14 amino acids. CDR3 in amino acids: CASNLASYSYEQYF. DNA for the CDR3: TGCGCCAGCAATCTAGCTAGCTATAGCTACGAGCAGTACTTC.

A remark on this clonotype: Since a much larger clone is just one base distant, this may be a read error. This rearrangement joins TRBV29-1 to TRBJ2-5; TRBD2 agrees at 7 bases. This CDR3 region has 13 residues. After removal of 3 bases from V and 4 bases from J, the junction contained 5 bases not matched to a gene. Germline assignment: CDR1 SQVTM and CDR2 ANQGSEA. CDR3 nucleotides: TGCAGCGTTGAGCTTCGGGGGGTAGAGACCCAGTACTTC. Protein: CSVELRGVETQYF.

This clonotype was counted between two and nine times. The CDR3, as DNA: TGTGCCTGGAGTGTCGGGGGGCTTGGCTATGGCTACACCTTC. Residues: CAWSVGGLGYGYTF. The chain combines TRBV30 with TRBJ1-2, with D perhaps matching TRBD1 (6 bases). The V gene's germline CDR1 is GTSNPN and CDR2 SVGIG (reference sequence). V was clipped by 0 bases and J by 4 bases, with 12 bases between them. The CDR3 extends over 14 amino acids.

This clonotype was recorded many times. This CDR3 reads CASSPGQGSEQYF. The DNA for the CDR3 is TGTGCCAGCAGTCCGGGACAGGGGTCCGAGCAGTACTTC. This chain uses TRBV28 with TRBJ2-7; 10 bases match TRBD1. The V gene's germline CDR1 is MDHEN and CDR2 SYDVKM. V lost 5 bases and J lost 6; bases outside the gene matches: 4. CDR3 length: 13 residues.

This clonotype was counted ten times or more. The chain couples TRBV11-3 to TRBJ2-3; D unresolved. Trimming took 0 bases from V and 3 from J, leaving 1 base between them. The length of the CDR3 is 12 residues. Germline CDR1 and CDR2: SGHNT and YENEEA. Written as DNA, the CDR3 is TGTGCCAGCAGCTTAGATACAGATACGCAGTATTTT. Its protein product is CASSLDTDTQYF.

In regard to this clonotype: A read error is possible here, since a much larger clone lies one base away. V usage is TRBV24-1 and J usage is TRBJ2-1; 13 positions match TRBD2. Germline V gene data show CDR1 as KGHDR and CDR2 as SFDVKD. This CDR3 spans 16 amino acids. For the CDR3, the DNA is TGTGCCACCGGTGATCAACTAGCGGGAGGGTTGGCTGAGCAGTTCTTC. Protein: CATGDQLAGGLAEQFF.

This clonotype was detected many times. The DNA of the CDR3 is TGTGCTAGTGGGGGACTAGCCGTCGTCAATGAGCAGTTCTTC. Translating it yields CASGGLAVVNEQFF. The chain carries TRBV12-5 and TRBJ2-1, with TRBD2 identical over 9 bases. The CDR3 is made up of 14 amino acids. The germline gives CDR1 LGHNT, CDR2 FRNRAP. V shed 6 bases, J shed 6 bases, and the junction held 6 bases outside the gene matches.

Only a few counts were recorded for this clonotype. The chain uses TRBV18 and TRBJ1-4; D is undetermined. Between the trimmed V and J ends, which lost 4 bases and 8 bases, there was a span of 11 bases. Germline loops: CDR1 KGHSH, CDR2 LQKENI. This CDR3 comprises 13 residues. Here the CDR3 reads CASSLRETEKLFF. Written as DNA, the CDR3 is TGTGCCAGCTCACTAAGGGAGACCGAAAAACTGTTTTTT.

This clonotype has a handful of counts. V and J are TRBV2 and TRBJ1-1, with TRBD1 as a possible D gene (5 bases). The CDR3 covers 14 residues. Germline CDR1 reads SNHLY; CDR2 reads FYNNEI. The germline V and J ends were trimmed by 6 bases and 7 bases, with 18 bases remaining between them. CDR3 amino acids: CASRGAGRTGEAFF. Written as DNA, the CDR3 is TGTGCCAGCAGAGGGGCAGGGAGGACTGGTGAAGCTTTCTTT.

In its sample, this clonotype was seen a few times. V and J are TRBV12-3 or TRBV12-4 and TRBJ1-5; a weak D match, TRBD1 (5 bases). This CDR3 contains 16 residues. The germline V and J ends were trimmed by 1 base and 2 bases, with 12 bases remaining between them. The CDR3 protein is CASSLGTKGGNQPQHF. CDR3 in DNA: TGTGCCAGCAGTTTAGGGACAAAAGGGGGCAATCAGCCCCAGCATTTT.

In its sample, this clonotype was seen many times. The genes are TRBV2 and TRBJ1-6; 9 positions agree with TRBD1. The CDR3 loop spans 16 amino acids. CDR1 and CDR2 (germline): SNHLY, FYNNEI. The V segment lost 7 bases and the J segment 7 bases; nucleotides outside the gene matches: 11. CDR3 coding DNA: TGTGCCAGCACCCCAGGGTCGACAGGGGGGAATTCACCCCTCCACTTT. Its protein product is CASTPGSTGGNSPLHF.

This clonotype came up a few times. The gene calls are TRBV5-4 and TRBJ2-1; a weak D match, TRBD1 (6 bases). This CDR3 region has 15 residues. In germline, CDR1 is SGHNT, CDR2 YYREEE (reference sequence). The V gene lost 4 bases and the J gene lost 7 bases, with 18 bases spanning the gap. The CDR3 DNA follows: TGTGCCAGCAGCCTCGGCCTGCCTCAGGGGAATGAGCAGTTCTTC. Translated, it gives CASSLGLPQGNEQFF. Combining the CDR3 with reference TRBV5-4 and TRBJ2-1 gives the whole variable domain ETGVTQSPTHLIKTRGQQVTLRCSSQSGHNTVSWYQQALGQGPQFIFQYYREEENGRGNFPPRFSGLQFPNYSSELNVNALELDDSALYLCASSLGLPQGNEQFFGPGTRLTVL.

Ten or more counts support this clonotype. In nucleotides, the CDR3 is TGCAGTGCTCGGGAGGGACCGTACGAGCAGTACTTC. Translated, it gives CSAREGPYEQYF. The chain is built from TRBV20-1 and TRBJ2-7; 8 nucleotides align to TRBD2. CDR3 length equals 12 residues. Germline CDR1 and CDR2: DFQATT and SNEGSKA (reference sequence). Losses at the gene ends were 5 bases for V and 4 bases for J; bases not matched to a gene: 4.